Below are 8 T cell receptor beta chains sequenced from a single sample in a study of control samples from healthy donors and cancer patients (dated by TCRdb to about 2020). Receptors were amplified or captured by the immunoSEQ multiplex PCR assay. Sourced from immuneACCESS, this table was stored by TCRdb with only in-frame sequences that have V and J called. A share of the clones is absent; for the studies checked, an unresolved V gene accounts for under half, and the remainder has no known explanation. The sample table shows about 94,000 clones, and roughly nine tenths are seen once. The ten largest account for less than 4.5% of the sample. Sample: blood. These receptors were obtained from a woman between 18 and 29 years old in good health.

The V call is TRBV4-1, the J call TRBJ1-2, with 8 bases that match TRBD1. Germline lookup yields CDR1 MGHRA and CDR2 YSYEKL. The CDR3 covers 14 residues. V lost 1 base and J lost 9; bases outside the gene matches: 7. CDR3 nucleotides: TGCGCCAGCAGCCAAGCTACAGGGGGTTGGCGCTACACCTTC. Amino acids: CASSQATGGWRYTF.

The chain carries TRBV11-2 and TRBJ2-7; D is uncertain. CDR1 SGHAT and CDR2 FQNNGV come from the germline V gene. V shed 5 bases and J shed 3 bases, with 11 bases lying between them. The CDR3 totals 13 residues. The DNA of the CDR3 is TGTGCCAGCAGCCGAGGACGGAGCTACGAGCAGTACTTC. The encoded protein is CASSRGRSYEQYF.

This clone occurred once. The J gene is TRBJ1-6, the V gene TRBV7-9, with D perhaps TRBD1 (6 bases). Between the trimmed V and J ends, which lost 4 bases and 7 bases, there was a span of 14 bases. The germline V gene has CDR1 SEHNR and CDR2 FQNEAQ (reference sequence). CDR3 length: 15 residues. CDR3 coding DNA: TGTGCCAGCAGCTCGACAGGTTCGCCGAATTCACCCCTCCACTTT. Its protein is CASSSTGSPNSPLHF. The whole variable domain, filled in from reference TRBV7-9 and TRBJ1-6, reads DTGVSQNPRHKITKRGQNVTFRCDPISEHNRLYWYRQTLGQGPEFLTYFQNEAQLEKSRLLSDRFSAERPKGSFSTLEIQRTEQGDSAMYLCASSSTGSPNSPLHFGNGTRLTVT.

J is TRBJ2-2 and V is TRBV5-1; D possibly corresponds to TRBD2 (6 bases). This CDR3 contains 14 residues. The V gene's germline CDR1 is SGHRS and CDR2 YFSETQ. V was pared by 7 bases and J by 5 bases, with 15 bases between. As DNA, the CDR3 is TGCGCCAGCCTCGGGACGGGGGAGACCGGGGAGCTGTTTTTT. As protein: CASLGTGETGELFF.

This chain uses TRBV29-1 with TRBJ2-7; D remains unclear. The CDR3 covers 13 residues. V was trimmed by 6 bases and J by 3 bases, leaving 15 bases between them. Per germline, CDR1 SQVTM and CDR2 ANQGSEA. The CDR3 bases are TGCAGCGTATCCGTAGGAACCGACTACGAGCAGTACTTC. Protein: CSVSVGTDYEQYF.

The chain has TRBV4-2 and TRBJ2-7, with D perhaps matching TRBD1 or TRBD2 (7 bases each). Trimming shortened V by 4 bases and J by 11 bases, and 24 bases separated the two germline ends. This CDR3 has 15 amino acids. Per germline, CDR1 LGHNA and CDR2 YNFKEQ. The CDR3 coding sequence is TGTGCCAGCAGCCTCACCTTGGGGACAGCGGGGTTCGAGTACTTC. Translated: CASSLTLGTAGFEYF.

V gene TRBV5-1 combines with J gene TRBJ1-1; a weak D match, TRBD1 (6 bases). Germline V gene data show CDR1 as SGHRS and CDR2 as YFSETQ. The CDR3 spans 15 residues. The V end lost 1 base, the J end lost 4 bases, and 14 bases lay between the germline ends. This CDR3 is CASSLMGAMGTEAFF. CDR3 DNA sequence: TGCGCCAGCAGCTTGATGGGGGCGATGGGCACTGAAGCTTTCTTT.

The genes are TRBV27 and TRBJ2-3, with D perhaps matching TRBD1 (6 bases). Germline V gene data show CDR1 as MNHEY and CDR2 as SMNVEV (reference sequence). CDR3 size: 15 residues. V was cut by 1 base and J by 4 bases, with 12 bases left in between. CDR3 nucleotides: TGTGCCAGCAGTTTATTACAGGGCTTGGCAGATACGCAGTATTTT. Amino acid sequence: CASSLLQGLADTQYF.